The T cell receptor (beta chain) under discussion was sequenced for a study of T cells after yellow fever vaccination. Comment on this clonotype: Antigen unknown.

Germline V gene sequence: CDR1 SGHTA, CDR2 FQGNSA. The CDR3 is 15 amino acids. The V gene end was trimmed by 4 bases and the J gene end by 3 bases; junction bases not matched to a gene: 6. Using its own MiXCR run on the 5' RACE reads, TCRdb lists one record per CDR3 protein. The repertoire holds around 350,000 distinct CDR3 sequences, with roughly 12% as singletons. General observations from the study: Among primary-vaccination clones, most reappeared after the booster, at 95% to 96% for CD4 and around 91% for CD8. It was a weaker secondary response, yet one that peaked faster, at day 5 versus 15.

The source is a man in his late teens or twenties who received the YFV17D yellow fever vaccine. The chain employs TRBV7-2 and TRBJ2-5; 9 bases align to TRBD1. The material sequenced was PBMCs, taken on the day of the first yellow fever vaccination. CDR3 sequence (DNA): TGTGCCAGCAGCTCCAGACAGGGGGTGAAAGAGACCCAGTACTTC. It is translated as CASSSRQGVKETQYF.